This T cell receptor beta chain was captured by sequencing in a study of immune heterogeneity within non-small cell lung tumors. The template for each sample was roughly 600 ng of genomic DNA, which had been extracted from bulk tumor tissue. Far-apart biopsies, several per primary tumor, were taken during surgery. Before undergoing curative surgery, patients had newly diagnosed non-small cell lung cancer that was untreated. This clonotype is categorized as medium-sized. Multiplex PCR amplified TCR beta CDR3 with 32 V and 13 J primers. Each CDR3 protein is one row after TCRdb ran MiXCR on the multiplex PCR reads. Found here are about 6,100 distinct CDR3 sequences, approximately 22% of them singletons; the top ten hold 11% to 15%. The CDR3 loop spans 16 amino acids. The V and J ends lost 5 bases and 2 bases, in that order; junction bases with no gene match: 9. Germline CDR1 is MNHEY and CDR2 is SMNVEV (reference sequence).

This chain links TRBV27 with TRBJ2-1; 7 nucleotides align to TRBD1. Sequencing input: lung tumor tissue. The sequence was obtained from a female donor with non-small cell lung cancer. The CDR3 bases are TGTGCCAGCAGTCCAATCCGACAGGGACCCTACAATGAGCAGTTCTTC. Protein sequence: CASSPIRQGPYNEQFF.